The sequence of this T cell receptor beta chain was determined in a study of shared clonotypes between healthy human individuals. Study background: The cohort had a couple of women and three men, ages 18 to 49.

CDR3 length: 12 amino acids. Between the trimmed V and J ends, which lost 3 bases and 5 bases, there was a span of 4 bases. CDR1 LNHDA and CDR2 SQIVND come from the germline V gene (reference sequence). Regarding the study as a whole: Researchers found naive subsets generally carried larger estimated richness than memory subsets. Against clonotypes common to all four donors, non-shared ones had lower generation probabilities.

It was approximately 0.2 ug DNA, approximately 28,000 T cell genomes, that sorted-subset replicate PCRs used. Profiling relied on immunoSEQ multiplex PCR, and the TCRdb table lists in-frame clones only, not all of them. The profile shows about 2.1 million clones, about 94% of them singletons. Notes on this clone: Its matching antigen is unknown. Other nucleotide sequences from this sample produce the same CDR3.

It was CD45RO-negative cells, positively selected for CCR7, that made up naive CD8 cells, with terminally differentiated effector memory CD45RA+ cells excluded. The V and J genes are TRBV19 and TRBJ2-2; D uncertain. This clonotype was obtained from a man younger than 35 in good health. Some clones in this sample may be carry-over from other donors' samples. The source material was naive CD8+ T cells from PBMCs. CDR3 coding DNA: TGTGCCAGTAGTATTGGAACCGGGGAGCTGTTTTTT. Translating it yields CASSIGTGELFF.